This T cell receptor (beta chain) was sequenced during a study of human T cells and chemical hapten exposure. Time point noted: patch test 1, 2 weeks after DPC sensitization. This sample's treatment: therapeutic diphenylcyclopropenone sensitization with weekly scalp DPC. This clonotype has a count of ten or more. V dropped 0 bases and J dropped 0 bases, with 9 bases sitting between them. CDR3 size: 14 residues. Germline lookup yields CDR1 DFQATT and CDR2 SNEGSKA (reference sequence). TCRdb passed the RACE reads through MiXCR, listing each CDR3 protein once. The table includes about 57,000 distinct CDR3 sequences, over 7.5% detected once.

The TCR comes from a woman aged 40 to 49 with alopecia areata. Some clones in this sample may be carry-over from other donors' samples. Material: whole blood, obtained in connection with sensitization to the hapten diphenylcyclopropenone (DPC). This chain uses TRBV20-1 with TRBJ2-7; D gene ambiguous. The CDR3 loop reads CSAREIVHSYEQYF. The CDR3 nucleotides read TGCAGTGCTAGAGAAATTGTCCACTCCTACGAGCAGTACTTC.